A selection of T cell receptor beta chains follows, all from one sample in a study of shared clonotypes between healthy human individuals. TCRdb keeps only in-frame clones here, not all; method: immunoSEQ multiplex PCR. The sample yields around 2,100,000 clones, about 95% seen once. Sequenced: naive CD8+ T cells sorted from blood. The receptors originated from a man aged 18 to 30 in good health. The conserved cysteine and the conserved F or W are not part of the CDR3 here. Fields, in order: V gene, clone size, CDR3 length, CDR3 protein. Clone size is not always given. Where it is, it says once, few, many or a class for expanded clones.

TRBV4-1 | few | 14 | ASSQEGVFWNTEAF
TRBV15 | - | 13 | ATSRDGTGRQPQH
TRBV7-9 | - | 11 | ASSHPPGYEQY
TRBV5-6 | - | 11 | ASSLGVGTEQY
TRBV4-1 | - | 13 | ASSQVGASGNTIY
TRBV4-3 | - | 14 | ASSQEYSGGQETQY
TRBV27 | once | 11 | ATATSGRHEQY
TRBV2 | - | 17 | ASSEPAGYGLSSYNEQF
TRBV7-9 | - | 11 | ASSIGTGYEQY
TRBV11-2 | - | 9 | ASSLVEGTG
TRBV6-5 | few | 10 | ASSYSTGEQY
TRBV19 | - | 11 | ASSTSGNTEAF
TRBV2 | - | 13 | ASSEGIAGPGEQY
TRBV7-9 | - | 13 | ASSLAPGLVDEQY
TRBV7-9 | - | 13 | ASSTEAGVGETQY
TRBV19 | - | 12 | ASSIFDGYNEQF
TRBV27 | - | 12 | ASSYTGGFQPQH
TRBV9 | once | 16 | ASSEGRRSPFNTGELF
TRBV20-1 | - | 9 | SLYRGHEQF
TRBV13 | - | 12 | ASSPGTSPKEQY
TRBV6-1 | - | 11 | ASSVRDLYGYT
TRBV15 | - | 11 | ATSRARWETQY
TRBV7-3 | - | 14 | ASSLRLGGSTDTQY
TRBV28 | - | 10 | ASSSGGQPQH
TRBV19 | - | 10 | ASKGVDEKLF
TRBV13 | once | 13 | ASSSSGGTNEKLF
TRBV11-2 | - | 14 | ASSLDRLAGDGEQY
TRBV5-6 | once | 17 | ASSLWGFILAVNYNEQF
TRBV4-1 | - | 13 | ASSQAAGSHSPLH
TRBV7-9 | - | 16 | ASSLDSIGQGAFYGYT
TRBV13 | - | 12 | ASSLTTGSPEQY
TRBV27 | - | 11 | ASSGTQNTEAF
TRBV10-1 | - | 11 | AVRDRGNTEAF
TRBV4-1 | - | 13 | ASSQTGTRSYEQY
TRBV4-1 | - | 13 | ASSQGLMNTGELF